This is a list of T cell receptor beta chains from one sample in a study of T cells after yellow fever vaccination. TCRdb processed the 5' RACE reads anew with MiXCR; each CDR3 protein has one entry. The sample has approximately 300,000 distinct CDR3 sequences; under 15% are singletons. The sequenced sample was CD4+ T cells sorted from PBMCs, obtained 45 days after the yellow fever booster vaccination. The receptors come from a man aged 25 to 40 who received the YFV17D yellow fever vaccine. The CDR3 runs from the conserved cysteine through the conserved F or W. D genes are given only for firm matches. Only part of the rows carry a size: once, few, many, or a class if the clone is expanded.

V gene,clone size,D gene,J gene,CDR3 DNA,CDR3 protein
TRBV29-1,.,.,TRBJ2-5,TGCAGCGGGCTCGGGGGAAAAGAGACCCAGTACTTC,CSGLGGKETQYF
TRBV4-2,many,.,TRBJ2-7,TGTGCCAGCAGCCAAGATAGGAGTAGCGACACCTACGAGCAGTACTTC,CASSQDRSSDTYEQYF
TRBV6-1,many,.,TRBJ2-1,TGTGCCAGCAGTGAAATTGTGGGGGGCAATGAGCAGTTCTTC,CASSEIVGGNEQFF
TRBV7-8,few,.,TRBJ2-1,TGTGCCAGCAGCTTAGAAGAGGGGGTCAATGAGCAGTTCTTC,CASSLEEGVNEQFF
TRBV6-1,few,.,TRBJ2-2,TGTGCCAGCAGCCCCAGCGGGAACACCGGGGAGCTGTTTTTT,CASSPSGNTGELFF
TRBV5-4,.,TRBD2,TRBJ2-1,TGTGCCAGCAGCTTGGGATCTAGCGGGGGGAGCTCCTACAATGAGCAGTTCTTC,CASSLGSSGGSSYNEQFF
TRBV30,few,.,TRBJ2-3,TGTGCCTGGAGCCGACCGCAAAGGGGAGGCACAGATACGCAGTATTTT,CAWSRPQRGGTDTQYF
TRBV7-2,.,TRBD2,TRBJ2-7,TGTGCCAGCAGCACAGACCCTAGCGGGAGTTACGAGCAGTACTTC,CASSTDPSGSYEQYF
TRBV5-5,.,.,TRBJ2-2,TGTGCCAGCAGCATAGGACACTTGAACACCGGGGAGCTGTTTTTT,CASSIGHLNTGELFF
TRBV24-1,.,.,TRBJ2-3,TGTGCCACCAGCGTTGGCGCGCTGAGCACAGATACGCAGTATTTT,CATSVGALSTDTQYF
TRBV24-1,many,.,TRBJ2-5,TGTGCCACCTCGAAAGGGCGATATCAACAAGAGACCCAGTACTTC,CATSKGRYQQETQYF
TRBV20-1,.,.,TRBJ2-3,TGCAGTGCTACGGACCAAGGAGATACGCAGTATTTT,CSATDQGDTQYF
TRBV15,.,TRBD2,TRBJ2-2,TGTGCCACCAGCAGACCGGGACTACTAACGAGCGGGGAGCTGTTTTTT,CATSRPGLLTSGELFF
TRBV15,few,.,TRBJ2-2,TGTGCCACCAGCAGAGACAAACTAGGAACCGGGGAGCTGTTTTTT,CATSRDKLGTGELFF
TRBV27,.,.,TRBJ2-1,TGTGCCAGCAATTCTGGAAGCTCCTACAATGAGCAGTTCTTC,CASNSGSSYNEQFF
TRBV7-9,many,.,TRBJ1-1,TGTGCCAGCAGCCCCTCGGGAGGGGGGGGCACTGAAGCTTTCTTT,CASSPSGGGGTEAFF
TRBV5-1,.,.,TRBJ2-5,TGCGCCAGCAGCCTCGGAGCAGGGACTTTCCAAGAGACCCAGTACTTC,CASSLGAGTFQETQYF
TRBV20-1,few,.,TRBJ2-3,TGCAGTGCTAGGGGCGGAGTTGGCACAGATACGCAGTATTTT,CSARGGVGTDTQYF
TRBV6-2/TRBV6-3,.,.,TRBJ2-3,TGTGCCAGCTCTAAAGACGGGAACACGCAGTATTTT,CASSKDGNTQYF
TRBV6-1,few,.,TRBJ2-7,TGTGCCAGCTCACGGGGACACCACATGTTCTACGAGCAGTACTTC,CASSRGHHMFYEQYF
TRBV5-6,few,.,TRBJ1-5,TGTGCCAGCAGCTCCAGGGCGGATCAGCCCCAGCATTTT,CASSSRADQPQHF
TRBV29-1,.,.,TRBJ2-2,TGCAGCGTTGATGGGGTCGGATTGGACGGGGAGCTGTTTTTT,CSVDGVGLDGELFF
TRBV5-1,few,.,TRBJ2-3,TGCGCCAGCAGCTTGGGACTTCGCACAGATACGCAGTATTTT,CASSLGLRTDTQYF
TRBV7-2,many,.,TRBJ2-3,TGTGCCAGCAGCAAGGGGGCAGATACGCAGTATTTT,CASSKGADTQYF
TRBV20-1,few,TRBD1,TRBJ2-3,TGCAGTGCTAAAGGACAGGGGTTCACGGATACGCAGTATTTT,CSAKGQGFTDTQYF
TRBV7-2,few,.,TRBJ2-7,TGTGCCAGCAGCTTAAGCAGCGGCCCGAGCTCCTACGAGCAGTACTTC,CASSLSSGPSSYEQYF
TRBV7-6,many,.,TRBJ2-7,TGTGCCAGCAGCTTTTCAGGGGATTCCTACGAGCAGTACTTC,CASSFSGDSYEQYF
TRBV10-2,few,TRBD1,TRBJ2-2,TGCGCCAGCAGTGAGTGGGGTGGGACAGAGATGAACACCGGGGAGCTGTTTTTT,CASSEWGGTEMNTGELFF